The sequence of this T cell receptor beta chain was determined in a study of shared clonotypes between healthy human individuals. Study context: In total, the donors were two women and a few men aged 18 to 49.

CDR1 and CDR2 (germline): LNHDA, SQIVND (reference sequence). The V and J ends lost 5 bases and 1 base respectively, with 12 bases between them. The CDR3 has 14 amino acids. Template for every sorted-subset replicate PCR totaled about 0.2 ug DNA, some 30,000 T cell genomes. The repertoire was sequenced with immunoSEQ multiplex PCR; TCRdb's copy has only in-frame clones and lacks some. The data show some 630,000 clones, 90% to 97% seen once. CD45RO-negative, CCR7-positively selected cells formed the naive CD8 fraction, excluding terminally differentiated effector memory CD45RA+ cells. Only Caucasian adults living in Nashville, Tennessee served as donors. For this clone: Other DNA sequences in this sample translate to the same CDR3.

The sequencing sample was made of naive CD8+ T cells sorted from blood. This receptor was obtained from a woman aged 25 to 39 in good health. J is TRBJ2-7 and V is TRBV19; either TRBD1 or TRBD2 may fit D (5 bases each). CDR3 sequence: CASSVRDGSYEQYF. CDR3 nucleotides: TGTGCCAGTAGTGTCCGGGACGGGTCCTACGAGCAGTACTTC.